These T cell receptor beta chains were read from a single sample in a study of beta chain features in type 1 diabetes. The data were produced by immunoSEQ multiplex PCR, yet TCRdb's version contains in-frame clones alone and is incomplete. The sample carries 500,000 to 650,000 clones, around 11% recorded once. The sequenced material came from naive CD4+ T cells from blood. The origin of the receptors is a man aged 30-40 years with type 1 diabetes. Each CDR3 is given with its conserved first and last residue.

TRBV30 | CAWSVQSLQPQHF
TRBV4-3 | CASSQGMERGVYEQYF
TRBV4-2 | CASSQEGGRTYGYTF
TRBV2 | CASSPQGTAYEQYF
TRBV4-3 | CASSQATGAAGPQHF
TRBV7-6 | CASNTPGEGNTIYF
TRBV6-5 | CASSYSPEGRQPQHF
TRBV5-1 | CASSKTSGGRYNEQFF
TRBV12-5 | CASGLEENTEAFF
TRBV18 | CASSPGHQETQYF
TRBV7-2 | CASSVSRTGTYEQYF
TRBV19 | CASSILPGSDYGYTF
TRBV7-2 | CASSTMNTEAFF
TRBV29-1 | CSVEDPASNEQFF
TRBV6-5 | CASSYLQGGSGNTIYF
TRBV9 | CASSVAQFTEAFF
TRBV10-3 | CAISESWDYEQYF
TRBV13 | CASSPMGWQGDTEAFF
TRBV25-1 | CASSEAGVYPPLHF
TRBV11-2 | CASSFLQGATGNTIYF
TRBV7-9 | CASSTGQGTNSNQPQHF
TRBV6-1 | CASSVGISYEQYF
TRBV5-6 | CASSLQGIHGYTF
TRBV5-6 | CASSAGQVNQPQHF
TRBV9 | CASSVEGYGNEKLFF
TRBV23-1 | CASSQRSTNEKLFF
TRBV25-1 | CASRLSGTAYGYTF
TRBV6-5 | CASSYSLNTEAFF
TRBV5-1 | CASSPGAGDQHLQYF
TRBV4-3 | CASSQLPLDSYEQYF
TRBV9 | CASSPTSGGSYEQYF
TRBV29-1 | CSVEKASQDEAFF
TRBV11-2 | CASSSLTDTQYF
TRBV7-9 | CASSRQETQYF
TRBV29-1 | CSVLEQENSPLHF
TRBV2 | CASSEAGYNEQFF
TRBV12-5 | CASGFPGELFF
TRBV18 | CASSPGGGEQYF
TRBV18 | CASSPTGTFDQPQHF
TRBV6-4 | CASSAGFGEQFF
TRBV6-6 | CATRSGDEQFF
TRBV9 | CASSVDSVQPQHF
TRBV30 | CAWSVGVTNTGELFF
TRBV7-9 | CASSSGTTANYGYTF
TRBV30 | CAWRPGQGIINEQFF
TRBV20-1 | CSARVETQYF
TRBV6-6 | CASTLGQGDGYTF
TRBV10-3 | CAISLRQGGEKLFF
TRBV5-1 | CASSTDWTGINAEQFF
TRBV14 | CASSQEQDYQETQYF
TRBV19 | CASSIGLSNQPQHF
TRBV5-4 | CASRSSGAIGNYGYTF
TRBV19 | CASTPQGAREQYF
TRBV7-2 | CASSLGLAGGTDTQYF
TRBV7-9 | CASSLVRQGDTGELFF
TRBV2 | CASRGQGASYEQYF
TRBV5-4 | CASSLASGLSSPLHF
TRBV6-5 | CASSPGPIPNEQFF
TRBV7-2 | CASSKTSGSNIQYF